These 22 T cell receptor beta chains were sequenced from one sample in a study of regulatory T cells in long-lasting Graves disease. Time point meaning: newly diagnosed GD, antithyroid drugs for less than 3 months. From PBMCs, RNA was extracted and then used to make the TCR library. According to the study, TCR beta libraries were built with iRepertoire HTBI primers and CDR3-region Arm-PCR. TCRdb re-called the multiplex PCR reads through MiXCR, storing one row per CDR3 protein. The sample holds about 220,000 distinct CDR3 sequences; around 20% are singletons and the top ten take 12%. In addition, the sample was reused for a study of T cells in Graves' hyperthyroidism and ophthalmopathy.

The sample in question was peripheral blood mononuclear cells (PBMCs), obtained at new diagnosis, from a patient treated with antithyroid drugs. The source is a woman aged 30 to 39 with Graves disease.

In its sample, this clonotype was seen many times. This chain joins TRBV6-5 and TRBJ1-2; TRBD1 is a possible D gene (6 bases). Per the germline V gene, CDR1 is MNHEY and CDR2 is SVGAGI. This CDR3 is built from 17 residues. Trimming pared 0 bases from V and 3 bases from J, leaving 17 bases between. CDR3 coding DNA: TGTGCCAGCAGTTACTCGGGCTGGTCGGGGGCACACTATGGCTACACCTTC. Protein: CASSYSGWSGAHYGYTF.

This clonotype showed up many times. The V call is TRBV28, the J call TRBJ1-2, with 8 nucleotides matching TRBD1. The CDR3 sequence is 17 residues long. Germline values: CDR1 MDHEN, CDR2 SYDVKM. V dropped 6 bases and J dropped 6; count of bases not matched to a gene: 18. The CDR3 region is CASSWNHPRGLGNGYTF. The CDR3 DNA follows: TGTGCCAGCAGCTGGAACCATCCCAGGGGGCTGGGGAATGGCTACACCTTC.

This clonotype was seen at least ten times. The chain is built from TRBV30 and TRBJ2-3; no clear D. The CDR3 is 17 residues long. The germline V gene encodes CDR1 GTSNPN and CDR2 SVGIG (reference sequence). The ends were cut back, 2 bases at V and 0 bases at J, with 18 bases in the middle. The CDR3, as DNA: TGTGCCTGGAGTCCCGCCCTGACACCCACTAGCACAGATACGCAGTATTTT. Amino acids: CAWSPALTPTSTDTQYF.

The chain recombines TRBV12-3 or TRBV12-4 with TRBJ1-2; 11 bases are shared with TRBD1. V lost 2 bases, J lost 6 bases, and 5 bases stayed unmatched. The CDR3 runs 15 residues. The CDR3 DNA reads as TGTGCCAGCAGTTTAAGGGGACAGGGGGAAAATGGCTACACCTTC. Encoded protein: CASSLRGQGENGYTF.

This clonotype was counted at least ten times. V is TRBV9 and J is TRBJ1-4; 7 nucleotides align to TRBD1. The CDR3 sequence is 14 residues long. Germline trimming cut 3 bases from V and 7 bases from J; bases unmatched to any gene: 6. CDR1 is SGDLS and CDR2 is YYNGEE in the germline V gene. CDR3 residues: CASSATGLSEKLFF. The CDR3 DNA follows: TGTGCCAGCAGCGCGACAGGGTTAAGTGAAAAACTGTTTTTT.

The chain is built from TRBV11-2 and TRBJ2-7; D call uncertain. The V end was cut by 5 bases, the J end by 7 bases, with 12 bases between. The CDR3 runs to 12 residues. Germline CDR1 is SGHAT and CDR2 is FQNNGV. The CDR3: CASSTPTREQYF. CDR3 DNA sequence: TGTGCCAGCAGCACCCCGACACGGGAGCAGTACTTC.

This clonotype was observed at least ten times. V gene TRBV2 combines with J gene TRBJ2-7; tentative D call: TRBD2 (6 bases). Germline values: CDR1 SNHLY, CDR2 FYNNEI. Trimming removed 6 bases at V and 3 bases at J, with 18 bases between. The CDR3 has 15 amino acids. DNA of the CDR3: TGTGCCAGCAGGGCTCGACTAGATCCCGACTACGAGCAGTACTTC. This encodes CASRARLDPDYEQYF.

This clonotype was found a few times. This clone may be a read error of a much larger clone one base away. The chain couples TRBV11-3 to TRBJ2-2; tentative D call: TRBD2 (6 bases). The CDR3 contains 15 residues. From germline, CDR1 is SGHNT and CDR2 YENEEA. CDR3 loop: CASSWGLSNTGKLFF. DNA for the CDR3: TGTGCCAGCAGCTGGGGACTCTCAAACACCGGGAAGCTGTTTTTT.

Turning to this clonotype: A read error likely explains this, since a far larger clone differs by one base. V is TRBV5-4 and J is TRBJ2-7; TRBD2 agrees at 9 bases. With V trimmed by 5 bases and J by 3 bases, 6 bases remained unmatched. The CDR3 extends over 14 amino acids. The germline gives CDR1 SGHNT, CDR2 YYREEE (reference sequence). The CDR3 loop reads CASRPAGGSYEQYF. CDR3 in DNA: TGTGCCAGCAGACCGGCGGGGGGGAGCTACGAGCAGTACTTC.

This clonotype was counted many times. The CDR3 sequence is CASSQGHGANYGYTF. CDR3 coding DNA: TGCGCCAGCAGCCAAGGGCACGGAGCTAACTATGGCTACACCTTC. This rearrangement joins TRBV4-1 to TRBJ1-2; D not resolved. V dropped 1 base and J dropped 0 bases, with 9 bases sitting between them. The CDR3 loop spans 15 amino acids. CDR1 is MGHRA and CDR2 is YSYEKL in the germline V gene.

There are many counts of this clonotype. The chain combines TRBV5-1 with TRBJ2-2; D remains unclear. The CDR3 spans 13 residues. V was trimmed by 5 bases and J by 2 bases, leaving 7 bases between them. The germline gives CDR1 SGHRS, CDR2 YFSETQ. The CDR3 reads CASSYVNTGELFF. Written as DNA, the CDR3 is TGCGCCAGCAGTTACGTTAACACCGGGGAGCTGTTTTTT.

There are many counts of this clonotype. This chain joins TRBV11-2 and TRBJ1-1, with D possibly matching TRBD1 (5 bases). Germline V CDR1 and CDR2: SGHAT, FQNNGV. Trimming took 4 bases from V and 4 from J, leaving 13 bases between them. The length of the CDR3 is 14 residues. The chain's CDR3 is CASSWATGSTEAFF. In DNA form, the CDR3 reads TGTGCCAGCAGCTGGGCCACAGGTTCCACTGAAGCTTTCTTT.

This clonotype was observed many times. The chain carries TRBV5-1 and TRBJ2-1; perhaps TRBD2 as D (6 bases). Germline V gene sequence: CDR1 SGHRS, CDR2 YFSETQ. Trimming pared 7 bases from V and 2 bases from J, leaving 10 bases between. The CDR3 has 13 amino acids. The CDR3 DNA reads TGCGCCAGCTCTCGCGGGACCTACAATGAGCAGTTCTTC. Translated, it gives CASSRGTYNEQFF.

In its sample, this clonotype was seen many times. The V and J genes are TRBV7-9 and TRBJ2-7; D call uncertain. The CDR3 is 14 residues long. Trimming took 1 base from V and 0 from J, leaving 7 bases between them. Per the germline V gene, CDR1 is SEHNR and CDR2 is FQNEAQ (reference sequence). The CDR3 region is CASSLGTDSYEQYF. As DNA, the CDR3 is TGTGCCAGCAGCTTAGGGACGGACTCCTACGAGCAGTACTTC.

This clonotype occurred many times. The V gene is TRBV28, the J gene TRBJ2-1; D is undetermined. Germline CDR1 MDHEN, CDR2 SYDVKM. This CDR3 is built from 15 residues. Trimming removed 6 bases from V and 4 bases from J, with 16 bases in between. DNA for the CDR3: TGTGCCAGCAGCCCCCGGGCCACGTCGTACAATGAGCAGTTCTTC. It encodes CASSPRATSYNEQFF.

This clonotype has at least ten counts. The V gene is TRBV28, the J gene TRBJ1-6, with D possibly being TRBD1 (5 bases). Germline V gene sequence: CDR1 MDHEN, CDR2 SYDVKM. This CDR3 is 15 amino acids long. V was pared by 6 bases and J by 5 bases, with 14 bases between. The CDR3 loop reads CASRKGSPNNSPLHF. CDR3 DNA: TGTGCCAGCAGGAAGGGGTCTCCCAATAATTCACCCCTCCACTTT.

The chain uses TRBV28 and TRBJ2-7, with D possibly being TRBD1 (7 bases). The length of the CDR3 is 19 residues. Germline CDR1 reads MDHEN; CDR2 reads SYDVKM. Trimming took off 6 bases at V and 3 bases at J, with 30 bases between the two ends. The CDR3 loop is CASSTRGQGGSARFYEQYF. Written as DNA, the CDR3 is TGTGCCAGCAGCACGCGTGGCCAGGGGGGATCAGCCAGATTCTACGAGCAGTACTTC.

The chain couples TRBV12-3 or TRBV12-4 to TRBJ1-5, with unresolved D. V was cut by 3 bases and J by 6 bases, with 12 bases left in between. The length of the CDR3 is 14 residues. The CDR3 region has the DNA TGTGCCAGCAGTTTCCTAGGGAGCGGTCAGCCCCAGCATTTT. It is translated as CASSFLGSGQPQHF.

With regard to this clonotype: The likely explanation is a read error, given a far larger clone one base away. The genes are TRBV6-5 and TRBJ2-7; a weak D match, TRBD2 (7 bases). Germline V CDR1 and CDR2: MNHEY, SVGAGI. The CDR3 contains 13 residues. The CDR3 nucleotides read TGTGACAGCAGTTTGGCGGGGGCGTACGAGCAGTACTTC. Its protein is CDSSLAGAYEQYF.

The chain carries TRBV24-1 and TRBJ2-5, with D perhaps TRBD2 (6 bases). V dropped 5 bases and J dropped 1 base, with 16 bases sitting between them. This CDR3 comprises 16 residues. Germline-derived CDR1 and CDR2 are KGHDR and SFDVKD. CDR3 DNA sequence: TGTGCCACCAGTGGGGGACTGGGGGACCCCCAAGAGACCCAGTACTTC. Its protein product is CATSGGLGDPQETQYF.

Regarding this clonotype: Sequence at one end of the junction differs from germline and may be a read error. The chain combines TRBV3-1 with TRBJ2-5, with D perhaps assigned TRBD1 or TRBD2 (7 bases each). Germline V gene lookup returns CDR1 LGHDT and CDR2 YNNKEL (reference sequence). This CDR3 contains 13 residues. CDR3 nucleotide sequence: TGTGCCAGCAGCCCAGGGGGGGCAAATGAGCAGCTCTTC. Its protein product is CASSPGGANEQLF.

This clonotype was observed many times. The rearrangement uses TRBV11-2 and TRBJ1-1, with 7 positions matching TRBD1. Germline V lookup: CDR1 SGHAT, CDR2 FQNNGV. The CDR3 totals 15 residues. With 0 bases clipped from V and 5 bases from J, the junction kept 6 bases outside the gene matches. This chain's CDR3 is CASSLDWKGATEAFF. For the CDR3, the DNA is TGTGCCAGCAGCTTAGATTGGAAGGGGGCAACTGAAGCTTTCTTT.